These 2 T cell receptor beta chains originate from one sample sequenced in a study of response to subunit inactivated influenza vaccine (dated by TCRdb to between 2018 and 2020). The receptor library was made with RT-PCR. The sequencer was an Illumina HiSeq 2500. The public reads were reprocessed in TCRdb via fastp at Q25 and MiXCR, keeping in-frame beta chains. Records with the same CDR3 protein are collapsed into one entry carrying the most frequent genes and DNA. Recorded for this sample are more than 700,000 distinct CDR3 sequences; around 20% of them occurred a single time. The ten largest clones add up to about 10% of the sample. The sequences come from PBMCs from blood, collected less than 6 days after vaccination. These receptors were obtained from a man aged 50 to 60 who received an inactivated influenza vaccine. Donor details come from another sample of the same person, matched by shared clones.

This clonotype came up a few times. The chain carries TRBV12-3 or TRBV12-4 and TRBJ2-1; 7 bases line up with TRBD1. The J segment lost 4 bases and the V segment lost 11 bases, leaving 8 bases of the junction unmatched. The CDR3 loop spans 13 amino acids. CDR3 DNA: TGTGCCGTACCGGGACAGAGTTACAATGAGCAGTTCTTC. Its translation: CAVPGQSYNEQFF.

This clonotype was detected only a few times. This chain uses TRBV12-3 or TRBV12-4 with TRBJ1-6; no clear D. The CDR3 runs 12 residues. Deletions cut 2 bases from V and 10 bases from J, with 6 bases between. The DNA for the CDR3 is TGTGCCAGCAGTTTAACGGGCTCACCCCTCCACTTT. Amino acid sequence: CASSLTGSPLHF.